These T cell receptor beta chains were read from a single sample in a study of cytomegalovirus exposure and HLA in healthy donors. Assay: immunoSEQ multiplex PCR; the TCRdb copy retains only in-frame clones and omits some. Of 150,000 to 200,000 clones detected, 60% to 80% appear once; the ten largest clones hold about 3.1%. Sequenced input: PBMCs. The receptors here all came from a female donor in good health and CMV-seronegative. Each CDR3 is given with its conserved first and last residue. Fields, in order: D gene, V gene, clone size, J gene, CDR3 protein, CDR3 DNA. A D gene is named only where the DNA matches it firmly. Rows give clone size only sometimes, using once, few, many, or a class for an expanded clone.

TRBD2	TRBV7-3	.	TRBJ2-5	CASSLIAGLETQYF	TGTGCCAGCAGCTTAATAGCGGGGTTGGAGACCCAGTACTTC
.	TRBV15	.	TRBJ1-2	CATSRTLDTLAFF	TGTGCCACCAGCAGAACCCTGGACACCCTTGCTTTCTTC
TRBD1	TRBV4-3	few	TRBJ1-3	CASSHPQGEAGNTIYF	TGCGCCAGCAGCCACCCACAGGGGGAGGCTGGAAACACCATATATTTT
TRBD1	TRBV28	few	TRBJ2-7	CASRRQGSSYEQYF	TGTGCCAGCAGACGACAGGGGAGCTCCTACGAGCAGTACTTC
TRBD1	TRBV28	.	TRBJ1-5	CASSPSWDRGLSNQPQHF	TGTGCCAGCAGCCCCTCCTGGGACAGGGGGCTTAGCAATCAGCCCCAGCATTTT
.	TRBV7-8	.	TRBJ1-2	CASSLGTLGGYTF	TGTGCCAGCAGCCTAGGGACACTTGGGGGCTACACCTTC
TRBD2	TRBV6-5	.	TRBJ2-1	CASTRKGGSEQFF	TGTGCCAGCACTCGAAAGGGAGGGTCTGAGCAGTTCTTC
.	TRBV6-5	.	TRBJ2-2	CASSSGFITGELFF	TGTGCCAGCAGTAGCGGGTTCATAACCGGGGAGCTGTTTTTT
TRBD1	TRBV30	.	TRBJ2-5	CAWSSNRGLETQYF	TGTGCCTGGAGTTCGAACAGGGGGCTAGAGACCCAGTACTTC
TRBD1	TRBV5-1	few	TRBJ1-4	CASSLTDRISGAEKLFF	TGCGCCAGCAGCTTGACGGACAGGATCTCAGGGGCTGAAAAACTGTTTTTT
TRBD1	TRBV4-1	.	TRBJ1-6	CASSQEFRDRISPLHF	TGCGCCAGCAGCCAAGAGTTTAGGGACAGGATCTCACCCCTCCACTTT
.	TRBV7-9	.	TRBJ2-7	CASSLGLSTYEQYF	TGTGCCAGCAGCTTAGGTCTATCAACCTACGAGCAGTACTTC
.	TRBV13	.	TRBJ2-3	CASSSVTGGDTQYF	TGTGCCAGCAGCTCCGTGACAGGCGGGGATACGCAGTATTTT
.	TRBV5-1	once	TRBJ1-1	CASSKQQVQNTEAFF	TGCGCCAGCAGCAAACAACAGGTTCAGAACACTGAAGCTTTCTTT
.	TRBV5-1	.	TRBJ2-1	CASSQDSSYNEQFF	TGCGCCAGCAGCCAGGACAGCTCCTACAATGAGCAGTTCTTC
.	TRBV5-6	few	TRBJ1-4	CASSFQGLWGEKLFF	TGTGCCAGCAGCTTTCAGGGACTCTGGGGGGAAAAACTGTTTTTT
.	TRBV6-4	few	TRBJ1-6	CASSVDYGTPLHF	TGTGCCAGCAGTGTTGATTACGGGACACCCCTCCACTTT